These 22 T cell receptor beta chains came from one sample sequenced in a study of T cell repertoires in aging, cancer and after chemotherapy. TRB rearrangements spanning V, D and J were amplified using mixed TRB-A/B primers. TCRdb recomputed calls from the multiplex PCR reads with MiXCR, one row per CDR3 protein. There are more than 900 distinct CDR3 sequences in the sample; 55% occur only once, and 60% to 80% lies in the top ten. Amplification of TCR beta used genomic DNA extracted from peripheral blood. The sequencing input was blood. These receptors came from a human donor with a blood cancer.

The chain combines TRBV27 with TRBJ2-7, with D possibly matching TRBD2 (5 bases). This CDR3 has 14 residues. Trimming took off 6 bases at V and 3 bases at J, with 15 bases between the two ends. Per germline, CDR1 MNHEY and CDR2 SMNVEV (reference sequence). The CDR3 loop reads CASSRSGLGYEQYF. The CDR3 DNA reads TGTGCCAGCAGCCGAAGCGGCCTGGGCTACGAGCAGTACTTC.

The chain combines TRBV6-5 with TRBJ1-3; D unresolved. Trimming pared 5 bases from V and 1 base from J, leaving 12 bases between. Germline V lookup: CDR1 MNHEY, CDR2 SVGAGI. The CDR3 extends over 15 amino acids. The CDR3 DNA reads TGTGCCAGCAGTCCACTCTCTGGATCTGGAAACACCATATATTTT. Amino acid sequence: CASSPLSGSGNTIYF.

The rearrangement links TRBV18 to TRBJ1-4; no firm D call. Per the germline V gene, CDR1 is KGHSH and CDR2 is LQKENI. V lost 1 base, J lost 3 bases, and 12 bases lay in between. The CDR3 runs 16 residues. As DNA, the CDR3 is TGTGCCAGCTCACCACGGGCAGGTGGCCCTAATGAAAAACTGTTTTTT. Encoded protein: CASSPRAGGPNEKLFF. Full variable domain (rest looked up from reference TRBV18 and TRBJ1-4): NAGVMQNPRHLVRRRGQEARLRCSPMKGHSHVYWYRQLPEEGLKFMVYLQKENIIDESGMPKERFSAEFPKEGPSILRIQQVVRGDSAAYFCASSPRAGGPNEKLFFGSGTQLSVL.

The chain uses TRBV20-1 and TRBJ1-2; D is unclear. CDR1 is DFQATT and CDR2 is SNEGSKA in the germline V gene (reference sequence). CDR3 size: 14 residues. Trimming left V 2 bases short and J 3 bases short, with 13 bases between. The DNA for the CDR3 is TGCAGTGCTAGACAATTTGGGTTGGACTATGGCTACACCTTC. This gives the protein CSARQFGLDYGYTF.

This clonotype occurred a few times. The chain employs TRBV7-9 and TRBJ1-6, with 9 bases aligning to TRBD1. The CDR3 loop spans 14 amino acids. Per germline, CDR1 SEHNR and CDR2 FQNEAQ (reference sequence). After removal of 4 bases from V and 10 bases from J, the junction contained 5 bases not matched to a gene. CDR3 sequence reads: CASSSTGQGSPLHF. The CDR3 coding sequence is TGTGCCAGCAGCTCGACCGGACAGGGGTCACCCCTCCACTTT. The full variable domain, with the rest looked up from reference TRBV7-9 and TRBJ1-6, is DTGVSQNPRHKITKRGQNVTFRCDPISEHNRLYWYRQTLGQGPEFLTYFQNEAQLEKSRLLSDRFSAERPKGSFSTLEIQRTEQGDSAMYLCASSSTGQGSPLHFGNGTRLTVT.

This clonotype was observed a single time. V gene TRBV6-5 combines with J gene TRBJ2-1, with 9 positions matching TRBD2. Germline values: CDR1 MNHEY, CDR2 SVGAGI. This CDR3 comprises 16 residues. Losses at the gene ends were 0 bases for V and 8 bases for J; bases not matched to a gene: 8. As DNA, the CDR3 is TGTGCCAGCAGTTACTCGGGGCTAGCGGGGAAGGATGAGCAGTTCTTC. This encodes CASSYSGLAGKDEQFF.

This clonotype turned up a few times. This sequence joins TRBV19 and TRBJ1-6, with 9 bases that match TRBD1. Losses at the gene ends were 4 bases for V and 5 bases for J; bases not matched to a gene: 6. CDR1 and CDR2 from the germline V gene are LNHDA and SQIVND (reference sequence). The CDR3 length is 16 residues. This CDR3 reads CASSTSDRGHNSPLHF. As DNA, the CDR3 is TGTGCCAGTAGTACCTCGGACAGGGGACATAATTCACCCCTCCACTTT.

The chain employs TRBV27 and TRBJ2-7; 10 positions agree with TRBD1. Trimming at V came to 5 bases and at J to 4 bases, leaving 8 bases not matched to a gene. The V gene's germline CDR1 is MNHEY and CDR2 SMNVEV (reference sequence). This CDR3 is 15 amino acids long. The CDR3 region has the DNA TGTGCCAGCAGTCCAGCGACAGGGGGCGGGTACGAGCAGTACTTC. It codes for CASSPATGGGYEQYF.

The J gene is TRBJ2-1, the V gene TRBV5-4; D call uncertain. Trimming left V 4 bases short and J 6 bases short, with 14 bases between. This CDR3 spans 14 amino acids. CDR1 and CDR2 (germline): SGHNT, YYREEE (reference sequence). The CDR3 reads CASSQGRVGNEQFF. The CDR3 bases are TGTGCCAGCAGCCAAGGAAGGGTTGGCAATGAGCAGTTCTTC.

V and J are TRBV19 and TRBJ2-1, with D possibly matching TRBD1 (6 bases). The CDR3 runs to 13 residues. Looked up from germline, CDR1 is LNHDA and CDR2 is SQIVND (reference sequence). The germline V and J ends were trimmed by 6 bases and 7 bases, with 13 bases remaining between them. CDR3 DNA: TGTGCCAGTAGCGACACAGGGTTTAATGAGCAGTTCTTC. Amino acids: CASSDTGFNEQFF.

As to this clonotype: The junction does not match germline at one end; this may be a read error. The gene calls are TRBV5-1 and TRBJ2-1; tentatively, D is TRBD2 (6 bases). CDR1 and CDR2 from the germline V gene are SGHRS and YFSETQ. The CDR3 length is 15 residues. In DNA form, the CDR3 reads TGTGCCAGCAGCTTGAGTGGGGACTTGGTCAATGAGCAGTTCTTC. It encodes CASSLSGDLVNEQFF.

The V call is TRBV12-3 or TRBV12-4, the J call TRBJ2-3, with D unresolved. The CDR3 runs 10 residues. Trimming took off 9 bases at V and 6 bases at J, with 7 bases between the two ends. The chain's CDR3 is CASGGDTQYF. The CDR3 DNA follows: TGTGCCAGTGGTGGGGATACGCAGTATTTT.

Comments on this clonotype: The junction differs from germline at one of its ends, possibly a read error. CDR3 DNA sequence: TGCGCCAGCAGCTTGGAGACAGGGGCTAATAAGCCCCAGCATTTT. Translation gives CASSLETGANKPQHF. This chain uses TRBV5-4 with TRBJ1-5, with 8 positions matching TRBD1. Germline CDR1 is SGHNT and CDR2 is YYREEE (reference sequence). The CDR3 runs 15 residues. Using reference TRBV5-4 and TRBJ1-5 for the parts outside the CDR3, the full variable domain is ETGVTQSPTHLIKTRGQQVTLRCSSQSGHNTVSWYQQALGQGPQFIFQYYREEENGRGNFPPRFSGLQFPNYSSELNVNALELDDSALYLCASSLETGANKPQHFGDGTRLSIL.

V is TRBV5-1 and J is TRBJ2-5, with D perhaps given as TRBD1 or TRBD2 (5 bases each). Germline V gene lookup returns CDR1 SGHRS and CDR2 YFSETQ. The CDR3 contains 11 residues. Trimming stripped 7 bases from V and 5 bases from J, with 9 bases between. CDR3 sequence reads: CASGGVETQYF. The CDR3 region has the DNA TGCGCCAGCGGGGGAGTTGAGACCCAGTACTTC.

The V and J genes are TRBV6-6 and TRBJ2-7; 7 bases fit TRBD1. The V gene's germline CDR1 is MNHNY and CDR2 SVGAGI (reference sequence). The CDR3 extends over 14 amino acids. V shed 0 bases and J 3 bases; nucleotides not matched to a gene: 2. This CDR3 reads CASSYSDRVYEQYF. The CDR3 DNA reads as TGTGCCAGCAGTTACTCAGACAGGGTCTACGAGCAGTACTTC.

This clonotype is deemed medium-sized. V is TRBV11-2 and J is TRBJ2-1; no firm D call. Trimming left V 5 bases short and J 3 bases short, with 2 bases between. Germline V gene lookup returns CDR1 SGHAT and CDR2 FQNNGV. CDR3 length: 11 residues. In nucleotides, the CDR3 is TGTGCCAGCAGCCACTACAATGAGCAGTTCTTC. This codes for CASSHYNEQFF.

This chain uses TRBV5-6 with TRBJ1-2, with 12 bases lining up with TRBD1. After removal of 4 bases from V and 8 bases from J, the junction contained 12 bases not matched to a gene. The CDR3 has 16 residues. Germline CDR1 SGHDT, CDR2 YYEEEE. The CDR3 spells CASSVMPGQGAGGYTF. CDR3 DNA: TGTGCCAGCAGCGTAATGCCGGGACAGGGGGCTGGCGGCTACACCTTC.

The chain is built from TRBV20-1 and TRBJ1-3, with D perhaps TRBD1 (6 bases). The germline CDR1 and CDR2 sequences are DFQATT and SNEGSKA (reference sequence). This CDR3 spans 14 amino acids. Trimming took off 5 bases at V and 2 bases at J, with 13 bases between the two ends. CDR3 sequence: CSAGGGSAGNTIYF. The CDR3 DNA reads TGCAGTGCTGGAGGGGGGAGTGCTGGAAACACCATATATTTT.

This chain connects TRBV6-5 to TRBJ2-1; D may be TRBD2 (5 bases). CDR3 length equals 12 residues. Trimming stripped 7 bases from V and 6 bases from J, with 10 bases between. Looked up from germline, CDR1 is MNHEY and CDR2 is SVGAGI. The CDR3 nucleotides are TGTGCCAGCACATCGGGGAGCAATGAGCAGTTCTTC. Translated: CASTSGSNEQFF.

The V and J genes are TRBV27 and TRBJ2-3; 13 bases line up with TRBD2. The CDR3 runs 15 residues. V shed 5 bases and J 3 bases; nucleotides not matched to a gene: 2. The V gene's germline CDR1 is MNHEY and CDR2 SMNVEV (reference sequence). The CDR3 region is CASSQTSGGTDTQYF. CDR3 nucleotide sequence: TGTGCCAGCAGTCAGACTAGCGGGGGGACAGATACGCAGTATTTT.

Within the sample, this clonotype is hyperexpanded. This chain uses TRBV6-5 with TRBJ1-2; TRBD1 agrees at 10 bases. Germline CDR1 MNHEY, CDR2 SVGAGI. V gave up 2 bases and J gave up 4 bases; unmatched junction bases: 7. CDR3 length: 16 residues. CDR3 DNA sequence: TGTGCCAGCAGTTACGTTACCGGGACAGGGGCCTATGGCTACACCTTC. This sequence encodes CASSYVTGTGAYGYTF.

V and J are TRBV15 and TRBJ2-3; the D is unclear. This CDR3 has 15 residues. Between the trimmed V and J ends, which lost 4 bases and 2 bases, there was a span of 13 bases. From germline, CDR1 is LNHNV and CDR2 YYDKDF (reference sequence). The CDR3 spells CATSTPSRSTDTQYF. Written as DNA, the CDR3 is TGTGCCACCAGCACGCCGTCGCGTTCCACAGATACGCAGTATTTT.